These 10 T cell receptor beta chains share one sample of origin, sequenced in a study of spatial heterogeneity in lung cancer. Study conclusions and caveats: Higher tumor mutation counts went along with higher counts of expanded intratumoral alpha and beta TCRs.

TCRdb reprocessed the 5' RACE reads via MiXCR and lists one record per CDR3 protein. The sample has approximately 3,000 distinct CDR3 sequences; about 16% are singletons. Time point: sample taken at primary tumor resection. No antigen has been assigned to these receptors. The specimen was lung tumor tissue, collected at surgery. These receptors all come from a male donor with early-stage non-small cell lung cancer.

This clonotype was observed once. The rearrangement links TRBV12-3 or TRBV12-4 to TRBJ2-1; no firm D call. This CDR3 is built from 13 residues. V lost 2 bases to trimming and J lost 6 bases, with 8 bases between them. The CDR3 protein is CASSLMGFNEQFF. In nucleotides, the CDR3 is TGTGCCAGCAGTTTAATGGGCTTCAATGAGCAGTTCTTC.

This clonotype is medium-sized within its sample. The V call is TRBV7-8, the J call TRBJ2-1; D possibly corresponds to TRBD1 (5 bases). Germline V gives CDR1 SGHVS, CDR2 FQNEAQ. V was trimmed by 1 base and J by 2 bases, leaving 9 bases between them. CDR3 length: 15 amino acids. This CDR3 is CASSLGDSPYNEQFF. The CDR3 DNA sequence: TGTGCCAGCAGCTTAGGAGACAGTCCCTACAATGAGCAGTTCTTC.

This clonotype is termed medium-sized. CDR3 DNA: TGTGCCAGCACGGATATCAAATTCAATGAGCAGTTCTTC. Protein: CASTDIKFNEQFF. This chain uses TRBV5-4 with TRBJ2-1, with unresolved D. V lost 6 bases, J lost 6 bases, and 13 bases lay in between. The germline V gene encodes CDR1 SGHNT and CDR2 YYREEE (reference sequence). The CDR3 covers 13 residues.

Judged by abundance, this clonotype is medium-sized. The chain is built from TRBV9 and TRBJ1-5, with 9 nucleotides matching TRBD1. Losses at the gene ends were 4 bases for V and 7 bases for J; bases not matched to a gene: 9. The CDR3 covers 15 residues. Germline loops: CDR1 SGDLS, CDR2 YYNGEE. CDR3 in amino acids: CASSPGQGGGQPQHF. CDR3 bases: TGTGCCAGCAGCCCGGGACAGGGTGGTGGACAGCCCCAGCATTTT.

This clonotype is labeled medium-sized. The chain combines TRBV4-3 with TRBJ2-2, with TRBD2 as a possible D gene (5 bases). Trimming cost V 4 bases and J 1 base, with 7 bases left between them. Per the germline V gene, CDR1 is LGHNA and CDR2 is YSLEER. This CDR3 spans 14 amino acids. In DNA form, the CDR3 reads TGCGCCAGCAGCCCCAGCGGGAACACCGGGGAGCTGTTTTTT. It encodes CASSPSGNTGELFF.

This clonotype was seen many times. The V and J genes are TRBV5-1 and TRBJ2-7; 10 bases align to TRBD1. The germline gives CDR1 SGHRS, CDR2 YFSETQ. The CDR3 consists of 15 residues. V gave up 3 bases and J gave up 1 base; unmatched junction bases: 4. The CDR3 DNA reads TGCGCCAGCAGCTGGGGACAGGGGCCTTCCTACGAGCAGTACTTC. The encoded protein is CASSWGQGPSYEQYF.

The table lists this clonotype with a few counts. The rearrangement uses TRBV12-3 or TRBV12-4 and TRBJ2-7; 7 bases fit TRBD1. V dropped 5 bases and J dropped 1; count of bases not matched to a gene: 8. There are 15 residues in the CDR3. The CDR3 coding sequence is TGTGCCAGCAGTGAGGGGGCACTGGTATCCTACGAGCAGTACTTC. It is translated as CASSEGALVSYEQYF.

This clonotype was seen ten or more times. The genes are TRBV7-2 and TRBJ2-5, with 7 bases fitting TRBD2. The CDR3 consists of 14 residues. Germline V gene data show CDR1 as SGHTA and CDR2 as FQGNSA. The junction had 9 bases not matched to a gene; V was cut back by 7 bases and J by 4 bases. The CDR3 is CASNRGLAVETQYF. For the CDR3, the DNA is TGTGCCAGCAACCGGGGCCTAGCGGTAGAGACCCAGTACTTC. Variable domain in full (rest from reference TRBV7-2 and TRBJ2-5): GAGVSQSPSNKVTEKGKDVELRCDPISGHTALYWYRQSLGQGLEFLIYFQGNSAPDKSGLPSDRFSAERTGGSVSTLTIQRTQQEDSAVYLCASNRGLAVETQYFGPGTRLLVL.

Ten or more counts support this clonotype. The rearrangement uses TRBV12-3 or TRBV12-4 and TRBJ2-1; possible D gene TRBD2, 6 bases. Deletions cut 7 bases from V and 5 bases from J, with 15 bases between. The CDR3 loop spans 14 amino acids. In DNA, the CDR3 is TGTGCCAGCAATCAGGGACTCCCAGACAATGAGCAGTTCTTC. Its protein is CASNQGLPDNEQFF.

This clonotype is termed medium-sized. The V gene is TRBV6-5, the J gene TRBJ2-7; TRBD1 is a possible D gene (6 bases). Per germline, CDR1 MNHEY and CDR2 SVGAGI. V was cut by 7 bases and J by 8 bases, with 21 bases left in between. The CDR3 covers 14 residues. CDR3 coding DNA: TGTGCCAGCACCAGCCGGCAGGGGAGTTCCAAGCAGTACTTC. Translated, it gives CASTSRQGSSKQYF.